This T cell receptor beta chain was recorded in a study of response to subunit inactivated influenza vaccine. The study, taken as a whole, reports: It was the authors' suggestion that each seasonal influenza vaccination recruits few new T cells.

This clonotype was seen a few times. Its target is unknown. Sequence at one end of the junction differs from germline and may be a read error. TCRdb called the RT-PCR reads again in MiXCR, with one record for every CDR3 protein. The sample has hundreds of thousands of distinct CDR3 sequences; roughly 15% are singletons. CDR1 SQVTM and CDR2 ANQGSEA come from the germline V gene. The CDR3 has 13 residues. The chain uses TRBV29-1 and TRBJ2-1; either TRBD1 or TRBD2 may fit D (6 bases each). The sequencing used PBMCs from blood, collected 14 to 15 days before vaccination. The sequence came from a man aged 45 to 65 who received an inactivated influenza vaccine. The DNA of the CDR3 is TGCAGCGTTGTTCGGGACCGGGGGCCCTTCGTAAGCTTC. Translating it yields CSVVRDRGPFVSF.